Below, 5 T cell receptor beta chains from the same sample are listed, as sequenced in a study of technical replicates of blood from a handful of donors. Sequenced by immunoSEQ multiplex PCR; TCRdb stores in-frame clones only, minus some. Among approximately 79,000 clones listed, 85% to 95% were seen once. The sample consisted of T cells isolated from PBMCs. Receptors originate from a human donor in good health.

The V gene is TRBV11-3, the J gene TRBJ1-1; D remains ambiguous. Per the germline V gene, CDR1 is SGHNT and CDR2 is YENEEA. The V end lost 0 bases, the J end lost 3 bases, and 14 bases lay between the germline ends. The CDR3 totals 16 residues. The CDR3: CASSLEEGFRDTEAFF. In DNA form, the CDR3 reads TGTGCCAGCAGCTTAGAGGAGGGATTCCGGGACACTGAAGCTTTCTTT.

This clone was counted once. CDR3 region: CASSDTDRGTEAFF. The CDR3 DNA follows: TGTGCCAGCAGTGATACTGACAGGGGTACTGAAGCTTTCTTT. V gene TRBV6-4 combines with J gene TRBJ1-1; TRBD1 matches at 8 bases. Looked up from germline, CDR1 is MRHNA and CDR2 is SNTAGT. The ends lost 3 bases at V and 5 bases at J; junction bases unmatched: 5. The length of the CDR3 is 14 residues.

The gene calls are TRBV4-3 and TRBJ2-1, with 7 positions matching TRBD2. From germline, CDR1 is LGHNA and CDR2 YSLEER. V lost 1 base to trimming and J lost 6 bases; unmatched junction nucleotides: 15. The CDR3 has 18 residues. The CDR3 region has the DNA TGCGCCAGCAGCCAAGTTCCGGCGGGAGAGCTCCTAATCAATGAGCAGTTCTTC. This codes for CASSQVPAGELLINEQFF.

The chain links TRBV19 to TRBJ2-1; maybe TRBD2 (5 bases). Trimming shortened V by 4 bases and J by 3 bases, and 7 bases separated the two germline ends. Per the germline V gene, CDR1 is LNHDA and CDR2 is SQIVND (reference sequence). The CDR3 runs to 13 residues. CDR3 sequence: CASSNGLYNEQFF. The DNA of the CDR3 is TGTGCCAGTAGTAACGGACTCTACAATGAGCAGTTCTTC.

V usage is TRBV6-5 and J usage is TRBJ2-6; 7 positions agree with TRBD1. J gave up 2 bases and V 5 bases, and 3 bases lay outside the gene matches. Germline V lookup: CDR1 MNHEY, CDR2 SVGAGI. This CDR3 spans 15 amino acids. The CDR3 sequence: CASSRQGPGANVLTF. The CDR3 DNA reads TGTGCCAGCAGTAGACAGGGACCTGGGGCCAACGTCCTGACTTTC.